A single sample gave rise to the 30 T cell receptor beta chains below, sequenced in a study of cytomegalovirus exposure and HLA in healthy donors. Vbeta (60) and Jbeta (13) primers were used in the PCR. The protocol was immunoSEQ multiplex PCR, while the TCRdb copy is restricted to in-frame clones and leaves out a portion. Altogether around 160,000 clones are present, nearly 80% being singletons, with the ten largest covering over 11%. The sequencing input was PBMCs. The receptors here all came from a man aged 50 or older in good health and CMV-seropositive.

The chain is built from TRBV4-3 and TRBJ2-1; no definite D call. The CDR3 extends over 15 amino acids. Germline CDR1 LGHNA, CDR2 YSLEER. With 1 base removed from V and 2 bases from J, the gap between germline ends came to 9 bases. CDR3 in DNA: TGCGCCAGCAGCCAAGTGCCAGGTACCTACAATGAGCAGTTCTTC. Translating it yields CASSQVPGTYNEQFF.

This clone has more than one count but fewer than ten. The rearrangement joins TRBV9 to TRBJ2-1, with 13 bases fitting TRBD2. J gave up 8 bases and V 5 bases, and 7 bases lay outside the gene matches. CDR3 length: 15 residues. Germline CDR1 reads SGDLS; CDR2 reads YYNGEE. The CDR3, as DNA: TGTGCCAGCAGTCGGACTAGCGGGGGTCATGATGAGCAGTTCTTC. Translation gives CASSRTSGGHDEQFF.

This clone was observed a handful of times. The chain links TRBV5-6 to TRBJ2-6, with D tentatively TRBD2 (6 bases). The CDR3 runs to 18 residues. CDR1 SGHDT and CDR2 YYEEEE come from the germline V gene. V lost 4 bases and J lost 0, with 17 bases in between. The CDR3 protein is CASSGTGTYSSGANVLTF. The CDR3 nucleotides read TGTGCCAGCAGCGGTACCGGGACTTACAGCTCTGGGGCCAACGTCCTGACTTTC.

V and J are TRBV9 and TRBJ2-5; 8 bases line up with TRBD2. The CDR3 is made up of 15 amino acids. V was clipped by 4 bases and J by 5 bases; unmatched bases: 10. From germline, CDR1 is SGDLS and CDR2 YYNGEE. The chain's CDR3 is CASSYGGAIGETQYF. CDR3 DNA: TGTGCCAGCAGCTACGGGGGGGCTATTGGGGAGACCCAGTACTTC.

This clone was observed a single time. This chain joins TRBV6-5 and TRBJ1-2; D is possibly TRBD1 (6 bases). V was pared by 7 bases and J by 4 bases, with 10 bases between. This CDR3 contains 12 residues. Germline V gene lookup returns CDR1 MNHEY and CDR2 SVGAGI. The CDR3 spells CASTRGVYGYTF. The CDR3 DNA sequence: TGTGCCAGCACCAGGGGCGTCTATGGCTACACCTTC.

The rearrangement links TRBV4-1 to TRBJ1-1, with D perhaps TRBD1 (6 bases). Germline V gene lookup returns CDR1 MGHRA and CDR2 YSYEKL. V was shortened by 0 bases and J by 1 base, with 12 bases between the two germline ends. The CDR3 covers 16 residues. The CDR3 is CASSQEPTGGNTEAFF. The CDR3 DNA reads TGCGCCAGCAGCCAAGAGCCGACAGGAGGGAACACTGAAGCTTTCTTT.

This clone was found a few times. The chain is built from TRBV15 and TRBJ2-2, with TRBD1 matching over 7 bases. The germline CDR1 and CDR2 sequences are LNHNV and YYDKDF (reference sequence). V lost 2 bases to trimming and J lost 3 bases; unmatched junction nucleotides: 9. There are 17 residues in the CDR3. CDR3 sequence reads: CATSRPLGQVDTGELFF. CDR3 coding DNA: TGTGCCACCAGCAGACCCCTTGGACAGGTCGACACCGGGGAGCTGTTTTTT.

The CDR3 reads CASSLRDRGLKETQYF. The CDR3 DNA reads TGTGCCAGCAGTTTACGGGACAGGGGATTGAAAGAGACCCAGTACTTC. The V gene is TRBV28, the J gene TRBJ2-5, with 10 bases identical to TRBD1. CDR3 length: 16 residues. Germline CDR1 reads MDHEN; CDR2 reads SYDVKM. J was trimmed by 3 bases and V by 2 bases; bases with no gene match: 6.

To note about this clone: Because the CDR3's place on the DNA is in doubt, the DNA is left out and the CDR3 is given as listed by TCRdb. The chain joins TRBV27 to TRBJ1-6. The CDR3 totals 14 residues, both ends included. Germline V gene lookup returns CDR1 MNHEY and CDR2 SMNVEV (reference sequence). CDR3: CASSSGSYNSPLHF.

The chain combines TRBV5-5 with TRBJ1-2, with D possibly TRBD1 on 6 matching bases. The ends were cut back, 0 bases at V and 5 bases at J, with 17 bases in the middle. This CDR3 region has 16 residues. The germline V gene has CDR1 SGHKS and CDR2 YYEKEE (reference sequence). CDR3 amino acids: CASSLASTGTLYGYTF. CDR3 in DNA: TGTGCCAGCAGCTTGGCCAGTACAGGGACCCTTTATGGCTACACCTTC.

J is TRBJ1-2 and V is TRBV29-1; possibly TRBD1 for D (6 bases). Per germline, CDR1 SQVTM and CDR2 ANQGSEA. This CDR3 is 13 amino acids long. Trimming pared 3 bases from V and 6 bases from J, leaving 14 bases between. The CDR3 DNA is TGCAGCGTTGATACTACAGGGAGGGATGGCTACACCTTC. This translates into CSVDTTGRDGYTF.

This clone was seen a few times. The chain has TRBV18 and TRBJ1-2; D might be TRBD1 (5 bases). Germline V gene lookup returns CDR1 KGHSH and CDR2 LQKENI. V lost 2 bases to trimming and J lost 6 bases, with 10 bases between them. The length of the CDR3 is 13 residues. In nucleotides, the CDR3 is TGTGCCAGCTCACCAGGGGGGGATCATGGCTACACCTTC. Translation gives CASSPGGDHGYTF.

The rearrangement links TRBV5-6 to TRBJ1-4; 11 nucleotides agree with TRBD1. CDR3 length equals 16 residues. CDR1 SGHDT and CDR2 YYEEEE come from the germline V gene. The ends lost 3 bases at V and 7 bases at J; junction bases unmatched: 8. In nucleotides, the CDR3 is TGTGCCAGCAGCTCTGAAACGGGACAGGGGGGTGAAAAACTGTTTTTT. Its translation: CASSSETGQGGEKLFF.

This chain connects TRBV19 to TRBJ1-1; TRBD1 agrees at 10 bases. The CDR3 consists of 13 residues. V shed 3 bases and J 5 bases; nucleotides not matched to a gene: 0. Germline CDR1 LNHDA, CDR2 SQIVND (reference sequence). CDR3 bases: TGTGCCAGTAGTATGGGACAGGGGACTGAAGCTTTCTTT. Amino acid sequence: CASSMGQGTEAFF.

This sequence joins TRBV27 and TRBJ1-1, with TRBD1 as a possible D gene (5 bases). CDR1 and CDR2 from the germline V gene are MNHEY and SMNVEV (reference sequence). Trimming left V 5 bases short and J 0 bases short, with 13 bases between. The CDR3 loop spans 15 amino acids. CDR3 bases: TGTGCCAGCAGTACCACGACAGCCATGAACACTGAAGCTTTCTTT. This gives the protein CASSTTTAMNTEAFF.

The chain is built from TRBV28 and TRBJ2-6; D gene unclear. Trimming cost V 6 bases and J 4 bases, with 13 bases left between them. Germline CDR1 and CDR2: MDHEN and SYDVKM. The CDR3 has 15 amino acids. CDR3 region: CASRPSTVGANVLTF. For the CDR3, the DNA is TGTGCCAGCAGGCCATCCACAGTCGGGGCCAACGTCCTGACTTTC.

The chain links TRBV4-1 to TRBJ1-6, with TRBD1 matching 7 bases. Germline CDR1 MGHRA, CDR2 YSYEKL. V shed 1 base, J shed 6 bases, and the junction held 9 bases outside the gene matches. The CDR3 sequence is 17 residues long. CDR3 in DNA: TGCGCCAGCAGCCAAGGAGACAGGGTTCTTTTTAATTCACCCCTCCACTTT. This encodes CASSQGDRVLFNSPLHF.

The chain recombines TRBV5-4 with TRBJ1-5; D ambiguous. Trimming pared 0 bases from V and 4 bases from J, leaving 5 bases between. There are 13 residues in the CDR3. Germline CDR1 is SGHNT and CDR2 is YYREEE (reference sequence). CDR3 protein: CASSLDTNQPQHF. The CDR3 DNA reads TGTGCCAGCAGCTTGGATACTAATCAGCCCCAGCATTTT. The whole variable domain, filled in from reference TRBV5-4 and TRBJ1-5, reads ETGVTQSPTHLIKTRGQQVTLRCSSQSGHNTVSWYQQALGQGPQFIFQYYREEENGRGNFPPRFSGLQFPNYSSELNVNALELDDSALYLCASSLDTNQPQHFGDGTRLSIL.

The chain has TRBV4-2 and TRBJ1-6; possible D gene TRBD1, 6 bases. Germline loops: CDR1 LGHNA, CDR2 YNFKEQ. V lost 1 base and J lost 2, with 12 bases in between. This CDR3 is built from 17 residues. The chain's CDR3 is CASSQVQGGAYNSPLHF. CDR3 nucleotides: TGTGCCAGCAGCCAAGTACAGGGTGGCGCCTATAATTCACCCCTCCACTTT.

For this clone: Its ends do not fully match the called genes, so a read error is possible. For the CDR3, the DNA is TGTTCCAGCAGCCCTTGGGGCAGGAGGCGGGGGAACACTGAAGCTTTCTTT. Its translation: CSSSPWGRRRGNTEAFF. The V gene is TRBV7-9, the J gene TRBJ1-1; D may be TRBD1 (5 bases). The CDR3 covers 17 residues. Germline lookup yields CDR1 SEHNR and CDR2 FQNEAQ (reference sequence).

This chain uses TRBV28 with TRBJ2-7; TRBD1 matches 8 bases. The CDR3 consists of 14 residues. J was trimmed by 3 bases and V by 5 bases; bases with no gene match: 6. Germline-derived CDR1 and CDR2 are MDHEN and SYDVKM. Written as DNA, the CDR3 is TGTGCCAGCAGTCCTCTTACAGGGGGCTACGAGCAGTACTTC. It yields the protein CASSPLTGGYEQYF.

As to this clone: At one boundary the junction diverges from the germline segment, which might be a read error. The sample carries other DNA sequences with the same CDR3. The chain carries TRBV27 and TRBJ2-6; possibly TRBD2 for D (6 bases). This CDR3 contains 16 residues. Germline values: CDR1 MNHEY, CDR2 SMNVEV (reference sequence). The CDR3 region has the DNA TGTGCCAGCAGTTCGGGACTGCTCTCTGGGGCCAACGTCCTGACCTTC. This translates into CASSSGLLSGANVLTF.

The chain recombines TRBV19 with TRBJ1-2; 9 nucleotides line up with TRBD1. Germline trimming cut 3 bases from V and 3 bases from J; bases unmatched to any gene: 11. The germline gives CDR1 LNHDA, CDR2 SQIVND (reference sequence). This CDR3 region has 17 residues. The CDR3 loop reads CASSMVGQGPKDYGYTF. The CDR3 DNA reads TGTGCCAGTAGTATGGTGGGACAGGGTCCGAAGGACTATGGCTACACCTTC.

This clone was seen more than once but under ten times. V usage is TRBV5-6 and J usage is TRBJ2-7; 8 nucleotides match TRBD1. Germline lookup yields CDR1 SGHDT and CDR2 YYEEEE. V lost 2 bases and J lost 5; bases outside the gene matches: 6. The CDR3 is 14 residues long. CDR3 protein: CASSLGQGPNEQYF. In nucleotides, the CDR3 is TGTGCCAGCAGCTTAGGACAGGGCCCCAACGAGCAGTACTTC.

The chain has TRBV5-4 and TRBJ2-7; 7 positions match TRBD1. Germline CDR1 reads SGHNT; CDR2 reads YYREEE (reference sequence). The CDR3 is 14 residues long. V lost 1 base to trimming and J lost 5 bases; unmatched junction nucleotides: 6. DNA of the CDR3: TGTGCCAGCAGCTTGCCGGACAGGATGGACGAGCAGTACTTC. This codes for CASSLPDRMDEQYF.

This chain connects TRBV5-5 to TRBJ2-7; D might be TRBD1 (5 bases). CDR3 length: 14 amino acids. V was shortened by 2 bases and J by 2 bases, with 11 bases between the two germline ends. CDR1 SGHKS and CDR2 YYEKEE come from the germline V gene (reference sequence). CDR3 loop: CASSLMTAPYEQYV. CDR3 sequence (DNA): TGTGCCAGCAGCTTAATGACAGCCCCCTACGAGCAGTACGTC.

This clone was seen more than once but under ten times. This chain links TRBV5-1 with TRBJ2-7; D unclear. V lost 1 base and J 0 bases, leaving 8 bases between the germline ends. The CDR3 is made up of 14 amino acids. The V gene's germline CDR1 is SGHRS and CDR2 YFSETQ. CDR3 amino acids: CASSLTESSYEQYV. The CDR3 nucleotides are TGCGCCAGCAGCTTGACGGAGAGCTCCTACGAGCAGTACGTC.

The chain carries TRBV6-4 and TRBJ2-1; 10 bases map to TRBD2. There are 13 residues in the CDR3. With V trimmed by 5 bases and J by 8 bases, 3 bases remained unmatched. The germline gives CDR1 MRHNA, CDR2 SNTAGT. DNA of the CDR3: TGTGCCAGCAGTCGGCTAGCGGGGGATGAGCAGTTCTTC. Translated: CASSRLAGDEQFF.

The rearrangement joins TRBV6-1 to TRBJ1-1, with 7 positions matching TRBD1. V dropped 7 bases and J dropped 8; count of bases not matched to a gene: 16. The CDR3 totals 15 residues. CDR1 MNHNS and CDR2 SASEGT come from the germline V gene. CDR3 residues: CASTPATGIGVEAFF. In DNA form, the CDR3 reads TGTGCCAGCACTCCTGCGACAGGGATCGGAGTCGAAGCTTTCTTT.

This clone was counted only a few times. J is TRBJ1-1 and V is TRBV2, with a tentative D call TRBD1 (6 bases). Germline V lookup: CDR1 SNHLY, CDR2 FYNNEI. The CDR3 covers 13 residues. With 6 bases removed from V and 6 bases from J, the gap between germline ends came to 14 bases. The CDR3 bases are TGTGCCAGCAGGATCAGGGGCGGCCCTGAAGCTTTCTTT. Translating it yields CASRIRGGPEAFF.